This T cell receptor beta chain was sequenced for a study of T cells expressing NK-cell markers. No DNA is given; TCRdb re-called the 5' RACE reads and lists each CDR3 protein once. This sample lists 550,000 to 600,000 distinct CDR3 sequences; its ten largest clones have under 4.5%. The source of this sequence is a young man in good health. The sample comprised blood T cells: a sorted CD56 or NKG2C T cell subset, CD4+ or CD8+ T cells, or bulk PBMC T cells (not recorded which).

CDR3 residues: CASSSTRSPRGEPQHF. The chain uses TRBV7-9 and TRBJ1-5. The germline gives CDR1 SEHNR, CDR2 FQNEAQ (reference sequence). CDR3 length: 16 residues.